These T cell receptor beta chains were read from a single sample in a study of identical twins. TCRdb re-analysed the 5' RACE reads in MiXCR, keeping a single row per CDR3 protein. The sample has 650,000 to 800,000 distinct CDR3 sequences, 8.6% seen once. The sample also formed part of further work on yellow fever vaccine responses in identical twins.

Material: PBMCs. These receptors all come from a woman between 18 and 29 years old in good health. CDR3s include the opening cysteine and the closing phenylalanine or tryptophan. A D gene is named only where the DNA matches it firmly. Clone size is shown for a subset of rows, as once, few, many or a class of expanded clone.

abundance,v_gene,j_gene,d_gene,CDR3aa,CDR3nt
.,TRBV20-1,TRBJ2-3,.,CSARDQTTSTDTQYF,TGCAGTGCTAGGGACCAGACGACTAGCACAGATACGCAGTATTTT
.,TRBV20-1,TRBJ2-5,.,CSARDPGAGGEETQYF,TGCAGTGCTAGAGATCCTGGGGCCGGCGGGGAGGAGACCCAGTACTTC
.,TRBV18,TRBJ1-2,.,CASSPMGDNSNYGYTF,TGTGCCAGCTCACCGATGGGGGACAACTCTAACTATGGCTACACCTTC
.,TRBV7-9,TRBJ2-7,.,CASSYLPGQDSYEQYF,TGTGCCAGCAGTTACCTCCCGGGGCAGGACTCCTACGAGCAGTACTTC
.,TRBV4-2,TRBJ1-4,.,CASSQPGDTNEKLFF,TGTGCCAGCAGCCAACCGGGTGACACTAATGAAAAACTGTTTTTT
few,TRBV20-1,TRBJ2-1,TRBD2,CSAGLAGGRSYNEQFF,TGCAGTGCGGGACTAGCGGGAGGTCGCTCCTACAATGAGCAGTTCTTC
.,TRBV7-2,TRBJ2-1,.,CASSSGPGNEQFF,TGTGCCAGCAGCTCCGGCCCGGGGAATGAGCAGTTCTTC
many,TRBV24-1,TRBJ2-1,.,CATSDPDHYNEQFF,TGTGCCACCAGTGACCCGGACCATTACAATGAGCAGTTCTTC
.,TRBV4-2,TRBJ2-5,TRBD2,CASSQEGGGRAFETQYF,TGTGCCAGCAGCCAAGAGGGTGGCGGGAGGGCCTTTGAGACCCAGTACTTC
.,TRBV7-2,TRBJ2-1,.,CASSLYLLDEQFF,TGTGCCAGCAGCCTATACCTCCTCGATGAGCAGTTCTTC
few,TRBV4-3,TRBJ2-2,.,CASSQDPTPNTGELFF,TGCGCCAGCAGCCAAGATCCGACTCCGAACACCGGGGAGCTGTTTTTT
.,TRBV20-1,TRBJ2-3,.,CMGNTDTQYF,TGCATGGGGAACACAGATACGCAGTATTTT
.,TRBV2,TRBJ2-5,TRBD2,CASRRTSGGLIMGTQYF,TGTGCCTCGAGGCGGACTAGCGGGGGCCTTATTATGGGGACCCAGTACTTC
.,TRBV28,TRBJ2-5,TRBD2,CASSFPSGGHETQYF,TGTGCCAGCAGTTTCCCTAGCGGGGGGCATGAGACCCAGTACTTC
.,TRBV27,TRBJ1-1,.,CASSGGLTRNTEAFF,TGTGCCAGCAGCGGGGGACTCACAAGGAACACTGAAGCTTTCTTT
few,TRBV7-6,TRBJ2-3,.,CASSLGAVASTDTQYF,TGTGCCAGCAGCTTAGGGGCGGTCGCGAGCACAGATACGCAGTATTTT
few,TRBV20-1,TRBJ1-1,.,CSARAGQNTEAFF,TGCAGTGCTAGAGCTGGACAGAACACTGAAGCTTTCTTT
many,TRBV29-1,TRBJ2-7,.,CSVVDSGTDSYEQYF,TGCAGCGTTGTTGATTCCGGGACTGACTCCTACGAGCAGTACTTC
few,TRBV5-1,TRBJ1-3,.,CASSSETGFGNTIYF,TGCGCCAGCAGCTCCGAAACAGGTTTTGGAAACACCATATATTTT
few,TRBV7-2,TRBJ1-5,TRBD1,CASRDWTGGPYDGLGKGQPQHF,TGTGCCAGCAGAGATTGGACAGGGGGACCCTATGACGGATTGGGGAAAGGCCAGCCCCAGCATTTT
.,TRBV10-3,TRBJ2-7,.,CAISESGEQYF,TGTGCCATCAGTGAGTCCGGCGAGCAGTACTTC
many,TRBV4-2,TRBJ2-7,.,CASSRTELDYEQYF,TGTGCCAGCAGCCGTACCGAGTTGGACTACGAGCAGTACTTC
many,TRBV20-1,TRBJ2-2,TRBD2,CSARRLAGDTGELFF,TGCAGTGCTAGAAGACTAGCGGGAGACACCGGGGAGCTGTTTTTT
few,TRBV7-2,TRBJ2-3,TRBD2,CASRPIAGGPESPYSTDTQYF,TGTGCCAGCAGACCTATAGCGGGAGGGCCTGAAAGCCCCTATAGCACAGATACGCAGTATTTT
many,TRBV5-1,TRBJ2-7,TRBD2,CASTPGTSGTKAYEQYF,TGCGCCAGCACACCCGGGACTAGCGGGACTAAGGCCTACGAGCAGTACTTC
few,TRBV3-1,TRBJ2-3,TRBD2,CASSRVVAGGPDTQYF,TGTGCCAGCAGCCGAGTGGTGGCGGGGGGGCCGGATACGCAGTATTTT
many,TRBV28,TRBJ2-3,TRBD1,CASSPIRTGGSTDTQYF,TGTGCCAGCAGTCCCATTCGGACAGGGGGAAGCACAGATACGCAGTATTTT
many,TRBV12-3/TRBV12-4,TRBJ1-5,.,CASSLDGQPQHF,TGTGCCAGCAGTTTAGATGGTCAGCCCCAGCATTTT
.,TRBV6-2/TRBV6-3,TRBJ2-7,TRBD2,CASSFRLANVYEQYF,TGTGCCAGCAGTTTCAGACTAGCGAATGTCTACGAGCAGTACTTC
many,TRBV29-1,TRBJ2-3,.,CSVVLQGGIGTQYF,TGCAGCGTAGTTCTCCAAGGGGGGATCGGTACGCAGTATTTT
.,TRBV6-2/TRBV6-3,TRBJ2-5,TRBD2,CASSASGTSVTETQYF,TGTGCCAGCAGTGCCTCAGGGACTAGCGTTACGGAGACCCAGTACTTC
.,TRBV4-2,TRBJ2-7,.,CASSQENRGDRTYEQYF,TGTGCCAGCAGCCAAGAAAATAGAGGGGACCGCACCTACGAGCAGTACTTC
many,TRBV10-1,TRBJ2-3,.,CASSLRREDTQYF,TGCGCCAGCAGTTTACGCCGGGAGGATACGCAGTATTTT
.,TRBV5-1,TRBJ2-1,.,CASSLVVSSYNEQFF,TGCGCCAGCAGCTTGGTGGTCAGCTCCTACAATGAGCAGTTCTTC
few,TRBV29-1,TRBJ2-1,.,CSVARGTRIDNEQFF,TGCAGCGTCGCCCGGGGGACACGGATCGACAATGAGCAGTTCTTC
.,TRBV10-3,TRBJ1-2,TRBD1,CAISVGQNSGYTF,TGTGCCATCAGTGTGGGACAGAACTCTGGCTACACCTTC
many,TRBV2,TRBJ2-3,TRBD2,CAGRSGGPFTDTQYF,TGTGCCGGACGTAGCGGGGGACCCTTCACAGATACGCAGTATTTT
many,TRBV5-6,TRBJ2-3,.,CASSLALDTQYF,TGTGCCAGCAGCTTGGCGCTAGATACGCAGTATTTT
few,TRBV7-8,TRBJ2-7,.,CASRPSAVNEQYF,TGTGCCAGCAGACCCTCGGCGGTCAACGAGCAGTACTTC
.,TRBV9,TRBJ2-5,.,CASNLGRRGEETQYF,TGTGCCAGCAACCTTGGGAGGAGAGGAGAAGAGACCCAGTACTTC
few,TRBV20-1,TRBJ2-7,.,CSARDEWQGSYEQYF,TGCAGTGCTAGAGATGAATGGCAGGGATCCTACGAGCAGTACTTC
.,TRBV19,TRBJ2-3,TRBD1,CASSIGQGAPDTQYF,TGTGCCAGTAGTATCGGACAGGGGGCGCCAGATACGCAGTATTTT
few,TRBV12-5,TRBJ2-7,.,CASGLIGYEQYF,TGTGCTAGTGGTTTGATCGGATACGAGCAGTACTTC
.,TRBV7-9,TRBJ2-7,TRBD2,CASSAGLAGEQYF,TGTGCCAGCAGCGCCGGACTAGCGGGGGAGCAGTACTTC
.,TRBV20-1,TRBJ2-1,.,CSAREEGQKSYNEQFF,TGCAGTGCTAGAGAGGAGGGACAGAAGTCCTACAATGAGCAGTTCTTC
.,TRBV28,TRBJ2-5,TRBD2,CASSTRTSGQETQYF,TGTGCCAGCAGTACCAGGACTAGCGGCCAAGAGACCCAGTACTTC
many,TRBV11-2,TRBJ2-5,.,CASSDIETQYF,TGTGCCAGCAGCGACATAGAGACCCAGTACTTC
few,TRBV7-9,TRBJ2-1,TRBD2,CASSLAAGGSKQFF,TGTGCCAGCAGCTTAGCAGCGGGGGGCTCAAAGCAGTTCTTC
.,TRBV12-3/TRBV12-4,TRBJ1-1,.,CASSPRQGRLEAFF,TGTGCCAGCAGTCCCCGACAAGGGCGGTTGGAAGCTTTCTTT
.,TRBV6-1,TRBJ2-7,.,CASSGNAGVGYEQYF,TGTGCCAGCAGTGGAAATGCAGGGGTCGGCTACGAGCAGTACTTC
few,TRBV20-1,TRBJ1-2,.,CSARQGKDGYTF,TGCAGTGCTAGGCAGGGGAAGGATGGCTACACCTTC
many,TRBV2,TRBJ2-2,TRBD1,CASIPLTGDRAGELFF,TGTGCCAGCATACCCTTGACAGGGGATCGAGCCGGGGAGCTGTTTTTT